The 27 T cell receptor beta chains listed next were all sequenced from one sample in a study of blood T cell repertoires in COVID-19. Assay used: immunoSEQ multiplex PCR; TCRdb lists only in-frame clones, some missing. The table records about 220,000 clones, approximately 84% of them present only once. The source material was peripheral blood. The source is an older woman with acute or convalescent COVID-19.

Here the CDR3 reads CSARSVLEQFF. The CDR3 DNA reads TGCAGTGCTAGATCTGTACTTGAGCAGTTCTTC. This chain connects TRBV20-1 to TRBJ2-1, with no clear D. The CDR3 runs 11 residues. Germline V gives CDR1 DFQATT, CDR2 SNEGSKA (reference sequence). The ends were cut back, 2 bases at V and 9 bases at J, with 8 bases in the middle.

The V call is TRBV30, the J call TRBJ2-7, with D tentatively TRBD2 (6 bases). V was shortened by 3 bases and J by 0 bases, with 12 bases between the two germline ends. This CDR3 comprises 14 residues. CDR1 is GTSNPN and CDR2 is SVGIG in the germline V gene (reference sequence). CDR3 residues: CAWSRGSNSYEQYF. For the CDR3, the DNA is TGTGCCTGGAGCCGGGGGAGTAACTCCTACGAGCAGTACTTC.

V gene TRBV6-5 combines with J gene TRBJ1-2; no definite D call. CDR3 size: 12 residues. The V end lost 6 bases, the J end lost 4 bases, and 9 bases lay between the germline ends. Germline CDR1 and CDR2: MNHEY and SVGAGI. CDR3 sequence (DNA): TGTGCCAGCAGGAACAGAGCCTATGGCTACACCTTC. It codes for CASRNRAYGYTF.

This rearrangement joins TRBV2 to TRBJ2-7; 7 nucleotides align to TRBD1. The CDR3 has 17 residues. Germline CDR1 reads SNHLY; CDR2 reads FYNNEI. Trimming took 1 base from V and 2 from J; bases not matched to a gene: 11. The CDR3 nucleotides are TGTGCCAGCAGTGAAGGGGTAGGACAGGTGCCTCCCTACGAGCAGTACTTC. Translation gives CASSEGVGQVPPYEQYF.

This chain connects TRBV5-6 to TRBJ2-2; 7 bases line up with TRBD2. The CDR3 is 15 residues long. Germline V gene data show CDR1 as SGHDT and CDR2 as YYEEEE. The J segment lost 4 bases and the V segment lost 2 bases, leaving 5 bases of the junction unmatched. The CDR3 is CASSFGLVGTGELFF. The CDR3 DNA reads TGTGCCAGCAGCTTCGGACTAGTAGGCACCGGGGAGCTGTTTTTT.

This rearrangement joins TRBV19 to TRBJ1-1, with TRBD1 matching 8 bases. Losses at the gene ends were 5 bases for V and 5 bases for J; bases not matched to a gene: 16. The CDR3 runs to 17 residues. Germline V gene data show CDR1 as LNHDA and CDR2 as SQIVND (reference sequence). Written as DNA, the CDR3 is TGTGCCAGTAGTCTTGGACAGGGTTCTTCATGGGTGACTGAAGCTTTCTTT. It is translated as CASSLGQGSSWVTEAFF.

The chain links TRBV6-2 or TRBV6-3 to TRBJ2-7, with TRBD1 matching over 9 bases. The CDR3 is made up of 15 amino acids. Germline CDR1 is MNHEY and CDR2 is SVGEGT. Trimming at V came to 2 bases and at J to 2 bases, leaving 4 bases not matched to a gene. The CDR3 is CASSYTTGGTYEQYF. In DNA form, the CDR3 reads TGTGCCAGCAGTTACACGACAGGGGGAACCTACGAGCAGTACTTC.

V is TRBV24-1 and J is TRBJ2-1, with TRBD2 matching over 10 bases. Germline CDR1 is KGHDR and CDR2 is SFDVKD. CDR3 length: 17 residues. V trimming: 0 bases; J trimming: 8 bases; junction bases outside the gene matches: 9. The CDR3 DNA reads TGTGCCACCAGTGATTTGGCCGCTAGCGGGGGCTCGTATGAGCAGTTCTTC. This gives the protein CATSDLAASGGSYEQFF.

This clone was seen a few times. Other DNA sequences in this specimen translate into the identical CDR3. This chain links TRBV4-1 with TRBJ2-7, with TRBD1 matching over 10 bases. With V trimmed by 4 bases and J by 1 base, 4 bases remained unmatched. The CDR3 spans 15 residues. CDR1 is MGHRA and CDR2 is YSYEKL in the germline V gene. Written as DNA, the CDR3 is TGCGCCAGCAGCCCCGGGACAGGGGTGTCCTACGAGCAGTACTTC. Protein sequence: CASSPGTGVSYEQYF.

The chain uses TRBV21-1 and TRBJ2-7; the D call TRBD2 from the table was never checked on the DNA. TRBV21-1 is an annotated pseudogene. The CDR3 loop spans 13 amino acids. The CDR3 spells CASSTNGVYEQYF. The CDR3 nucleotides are TGTGCCAGCAGCACCAACGGTGTCTACGAGCAGTACTTC.

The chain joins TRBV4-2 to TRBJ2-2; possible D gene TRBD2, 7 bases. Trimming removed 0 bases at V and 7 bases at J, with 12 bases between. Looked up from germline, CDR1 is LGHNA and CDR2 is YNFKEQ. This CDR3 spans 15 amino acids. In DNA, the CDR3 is TGTGCCAGCAGCCAAGATGGGGGGGCGATCGGGGAGCTGTTTTTT. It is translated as CASSQDGGAIGELFF.

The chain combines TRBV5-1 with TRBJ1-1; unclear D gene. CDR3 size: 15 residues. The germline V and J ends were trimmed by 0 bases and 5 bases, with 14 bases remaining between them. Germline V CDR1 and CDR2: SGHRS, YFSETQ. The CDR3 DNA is TGCGCCAGCAGCTTGGATACAGCAGGATTTACTGAAGCTTTCTTT. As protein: CASSLDTAGFTEAFF.

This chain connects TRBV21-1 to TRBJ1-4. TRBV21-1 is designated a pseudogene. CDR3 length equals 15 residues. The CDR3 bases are TGTGCCAGCAGCAAAGGCGAGGGAACTAATGAAAAACTGTTTTTT. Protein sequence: CASSKGEGTNEKLFF.

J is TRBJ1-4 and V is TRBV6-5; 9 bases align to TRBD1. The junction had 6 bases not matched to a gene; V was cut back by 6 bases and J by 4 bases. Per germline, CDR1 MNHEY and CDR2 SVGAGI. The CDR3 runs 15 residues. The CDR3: CASRAGGQGNEKLFF. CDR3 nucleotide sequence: TGTGCCAGCAGGGCGGGGGGACAGGGTAATGAAAAACTGTTTTTT.

The CDR3 DNA reads TGTGCCAGCAGGTGGACAGGTAACTCCTACGAGCAGTACTTC. This encodes CASRWTGNSYEQYF. The chain uses TRBV6-5 and TRBJ2-7, with TRBD1 matching over 7 bases. This CDR3 comprises 14 residues. Looked up from germline, CDR1 is MNHEY and CDR2 is SVGAGI. The V and J ends lost 6 bases and 0 bases, in that order; junction bases with no gene match: 5.

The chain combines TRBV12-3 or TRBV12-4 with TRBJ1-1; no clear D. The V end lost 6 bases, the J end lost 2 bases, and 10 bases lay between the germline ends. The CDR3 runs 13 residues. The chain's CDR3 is CASRSRVNTEAFF. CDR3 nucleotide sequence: TGTGCCAGCAGGTCACGGGTTAACACTGAAGCTTTCTTT.

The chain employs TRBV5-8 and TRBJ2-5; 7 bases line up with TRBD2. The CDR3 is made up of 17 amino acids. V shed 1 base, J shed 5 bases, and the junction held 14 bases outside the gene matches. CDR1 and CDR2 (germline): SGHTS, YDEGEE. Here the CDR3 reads CASSLMPGGRTHETQYF. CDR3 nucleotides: TGTGCCAGCAGCTTGATGCCGGGAGGCAGGACACACGAGACCCAGTACTTC.

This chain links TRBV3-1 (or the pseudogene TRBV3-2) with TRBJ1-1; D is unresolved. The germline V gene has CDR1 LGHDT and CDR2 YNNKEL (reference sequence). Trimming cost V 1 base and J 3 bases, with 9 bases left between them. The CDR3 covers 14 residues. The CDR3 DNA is TGTGCCAGCAGCCAAGTCGAGAGGGACACTGAAGCTTTCTTT. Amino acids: CASSQVERDTEAFF.

Here the CDR3 DNA reads TGTGCCAGCAGATTTGCCGGGACAGGGTTTGCAACTAATGAAAAACTGTTTTTT. Its protein is CASRFAGTGFATNEKLFF. The chain employs TRBV19 and TRBJ1-4; 9 bases are a match to TRBD1. V lost 9 bases to trimming and J lost 0 bases; unmatched junction nucleotides: 14. CDR3 length: 18 amino acids. Germline assignment: CDR1 LNHDA and CDR2 SQIVND (reference sequence).

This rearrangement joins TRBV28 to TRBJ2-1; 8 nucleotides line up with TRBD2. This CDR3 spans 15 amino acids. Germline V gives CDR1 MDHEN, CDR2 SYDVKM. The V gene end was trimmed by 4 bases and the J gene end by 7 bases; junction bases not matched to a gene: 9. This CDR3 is CASSSPGGGGNEQFF. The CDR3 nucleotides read TGTGCCAGCAGTTCCCCGGGGGGGGGTGGTAATGAGCAGTTCTTC.

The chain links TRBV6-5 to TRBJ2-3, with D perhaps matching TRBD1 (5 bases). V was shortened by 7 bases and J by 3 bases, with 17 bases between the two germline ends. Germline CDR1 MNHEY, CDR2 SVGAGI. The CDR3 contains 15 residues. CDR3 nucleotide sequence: TGTGCCAGCAAATTGGGGCAGGTGAGAACAGATACGCAGTATTTT. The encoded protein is CASKLGQVRTDTQYF.

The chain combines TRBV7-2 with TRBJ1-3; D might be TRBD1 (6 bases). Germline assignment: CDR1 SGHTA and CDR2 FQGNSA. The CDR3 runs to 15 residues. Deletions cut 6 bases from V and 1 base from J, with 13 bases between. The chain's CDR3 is CASRDSTGSGNTIYF. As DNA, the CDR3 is TGTGCCAGCAGGGACAGTACAGGGTCTGGAAACACCATATATTTT.

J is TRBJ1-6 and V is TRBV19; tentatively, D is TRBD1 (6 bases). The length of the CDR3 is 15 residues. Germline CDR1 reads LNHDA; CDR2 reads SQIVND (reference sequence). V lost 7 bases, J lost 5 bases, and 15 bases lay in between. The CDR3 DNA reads TGTGCCAGTACCTCAGGACAGATGCATAATTCACCCCTCCACTTT. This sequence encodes CASTSGQMHNSPLHF.

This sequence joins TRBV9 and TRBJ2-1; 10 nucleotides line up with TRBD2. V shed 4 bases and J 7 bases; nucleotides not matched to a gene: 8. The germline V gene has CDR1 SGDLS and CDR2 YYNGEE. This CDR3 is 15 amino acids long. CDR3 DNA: TGTGCCAGCAGCTTGGGTAGCGGGGGGTTTAATGAGCAGTTCTTC. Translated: CASSLGSGGFNEQFF.

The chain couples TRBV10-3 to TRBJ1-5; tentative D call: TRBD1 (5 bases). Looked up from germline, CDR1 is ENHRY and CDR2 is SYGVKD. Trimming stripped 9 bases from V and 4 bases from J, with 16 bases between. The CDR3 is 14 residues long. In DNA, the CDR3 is TGTGCCATAGGGCAGGGATTGGGGAATCAGCCCCAGCATTTT. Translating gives CAIGQGLGNQPQHF.

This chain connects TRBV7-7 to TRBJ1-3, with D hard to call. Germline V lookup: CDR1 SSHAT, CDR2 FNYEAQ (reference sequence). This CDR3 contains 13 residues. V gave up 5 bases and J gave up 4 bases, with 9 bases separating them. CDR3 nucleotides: TGTGCCAGCAGCCCGTCGAGGGGAAACACCATATATTTT. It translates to CASSPSRGNTIYF.

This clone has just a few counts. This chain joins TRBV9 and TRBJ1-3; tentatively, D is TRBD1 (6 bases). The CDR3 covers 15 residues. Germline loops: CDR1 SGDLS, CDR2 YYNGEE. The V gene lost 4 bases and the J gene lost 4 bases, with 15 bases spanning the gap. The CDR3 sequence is CASSPSGVYGNTIYF. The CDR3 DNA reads TGTGCCAGCAGCCCGTCAGGGGTTTACGGAAACACCATATATTTT.